The present T cell receptor beta chain was sequenced within a study of a mutant IDH1 vaccine in newly diagnosed glioma. About the study: Eight vaccinations reached patients in weeks 1, 3, 5, 7, 11, 15, 19 and 23. Initiation of the vaccine course occurred 4-6 weeks after radiotherapy alone, or alongside temozolomide cycles. Former treatment meant radiotherapy, temozolomide, or both; the majority had gotten both.

The length of the CDR3 is 14 residues. Germline CDR1 reads SNHLY; CDR2 reads FYNNEI. V dropped 6 bases and J dropped 0; count of bases not matched to a gene: 5. Time point described: week 23, last vaccination. In the vaccine, a single dose held 300 ug of the mutant IDH1 20-mer peptide, along with topical imiquimod. A note on this clone: The antigen is unknown.

Here immunoSEQ multiplex PCR was the method, and the copy in TCRdb shows in-frame clones only, minus some. The repertoire includes about 38,000 clones, around 81% of them detected once, and 5.1% sits in the top ten. Study-wide points: Alterations occurring in top peripheral T cell clonotypes seemed unrelated to pseudoprogression.

Sequences were derived from PBMCs, sampled from a glioma patient whose treatment included an IDH1 peptide vaccine. This TCR was sampled from a man in his forties with glioma. The chain employs TRBV2 and TRBJ2-7; 7 positions agree with TRBD1. CDR3 region: CASRGDSNSYEQYF. The CDR3 DNA reads TGTGCCAGCAGAGGGGACAGTAACTCCTACGAGCAGTACTTC.